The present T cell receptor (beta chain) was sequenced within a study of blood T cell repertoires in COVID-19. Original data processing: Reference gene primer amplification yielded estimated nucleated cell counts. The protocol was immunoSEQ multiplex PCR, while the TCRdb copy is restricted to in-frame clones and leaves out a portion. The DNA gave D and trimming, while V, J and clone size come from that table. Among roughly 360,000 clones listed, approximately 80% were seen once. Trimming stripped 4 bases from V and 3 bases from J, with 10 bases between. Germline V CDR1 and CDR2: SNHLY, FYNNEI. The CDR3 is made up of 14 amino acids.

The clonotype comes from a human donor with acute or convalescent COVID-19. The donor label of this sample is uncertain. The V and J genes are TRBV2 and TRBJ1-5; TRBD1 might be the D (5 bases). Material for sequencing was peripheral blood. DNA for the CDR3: TGTGCCAGCAGTGCGCAGGGCCTCAATCAGCCCCAGCATTTT. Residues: CASSAQGLNQPQHF.